The 32 T cell receptor beta chains listed next were all sequenced from one sample in a study of cytomegalovirus exposure and HLA in healthy donors. Primers included in the PCR were 60 Vbeta and 13 Jbeta primers. Libraries were prepared by immunoSEQ multiplex PCR; TCRdb keeps only in-frame clonotypes and omits some of them. The sample lists roughly 230,000 clones; 85% to 95% were seen once. The specimen sequenced was PBMCs. The receptors shown here come from a girl aged 2 to 9 in good health and CMV-seronegative.

The CDR3 reads CASSGLDHRSQYF. As DNA, the CDR3 is TGTGCCAGCAGCGGACTAGACCATCGGTCCCAGTACTTC. The J gene is TRBJ2-5, the V gene TRBV5-6; 7 bases map to TRBD2. Trimming at V came to 4 bases and at J to 9 bases, leaving 9 bases not matched to a gene. CDR1 and CDR2 from the germline V gene are SGHDT and YYEEEE. The CDR3 is 13 amino acids.

The chain employs TRBV7-9 and TRBJ1-1; the D gene is possibly TRBD1 (5 bases). The V gene's germline CDR1 is SEHNR and CDR2 FQNEAQ (reference sequence). The CDR3 is 16 residues long. The V end was cut by 3 bases, the J end by 4 bases, with 18 bases between. CDR3 DNA sequence: TGTGCCAGCAGCTTCAGACAAAGGGGTGGTGGCACTGAAGCTTTCTTT. It codes for CASSFRQRGGGTEAFF.

Details on this clone: Other DNA sequences in the sample encode the same CDR3. This chain connects TRBV2 to TRBJ1-1, with D unclear. V was clipped by 6 bases and J by 5 bases, with 7 bases between them. The CDR3 is 11 residues long. In germline, CDR1 is SNHLY, CDR2 FYNNEI. The CDR3 DNA reads TGTGCCAGCAGGGCGGGGACTGAAGCTTTCTTT. Protein product: CASRAGTEAFF.

The CDR3 is CASSFTGGRREKLFF. The CDR3 nucleotides read TGCGCCAGCAGCTTTACGGGGGGGCGCCGCGAAAAACTGTTTTTT. J is TRBJ1-4 and V is TRBV5-1; D may be TRBD1 (6 bases). V lost 2 bases to trimming and J lost 8 bases, with 16 bases between them. Germline CDR1 and CDR2: SGHRS and YFSETQ. CDR3 size: 15 residues. The whole variable domain, remainder taken from reference TRBV5-1 and TRBJ1-4, is KAGVTQTPRYLIKTRGQQVTLSCSPISGHRSVSWYQQTPGQGLQFLFEYFSETQRNKGNFPGRFSGRQFSNSRSEMNVSTLELGDSALYLCASSFTGGRREKLFFGSGTQLSVL.

The chain joins TRBV7-9 to TRBJ1-6, with TRBD1 identical over 9 bases. There are 17 residues in the CDR3. Germline V gene lookup returns CDR1 SEHNR and CDR2 FQNEAQ (reference sequence). The J segment lost 9 bases and the V segment lost 5 bases, leaving 14 bases of the junction unmatched. The CDR3 DNA is TGTGCCAGCAGCCGCCCAGGGAACAGGGGGCGAGGTTCACCCCTCCACTTT. Protein product: CASSRPGNRGRGSPLHF.

The chain couples TRBV6-6 to TRBJ2-2; 7 bases map to TRBD1. Unmatched junction bases numbered 11, after V lost 6 bases and J lost 4 bases. CDR3 length: 16 residues. Germline V gene sequence: CDR1 MNHNY, CDR2 SVGAGI (reference sequence). The CDR3 region has the DNA TGTGCCAGCAGGACCCCGACAGGGATGGTCACCGGGGAGCTGTTTTTT. The encoded protein is CASRTPTGMVTGELFF.

The chain links TRBV30 to TRBJ2-1; TRBD2 agrees at 10 bases. The CDR3 loop spans 14 amino acids. Trimming cost V 2 bases and J 2 bases; bases outside gene matches: 0. The germline CDR1 and CDR2 sequences are GTSNPN and SVGIG (reference sequence). The CDR3 is CAWSSGGAYNEQFF. CDR3 coding DNA: TGTGCCTGGAGTAGCGGGGGGGCCTACAATGAGCAGTTCTTC. The whole variable domain, remainder taken from reference TRBV30 and TRBJ2-1, is SQTIHQWPATLVQPVGSPLSLECTVEGTSNPNLYWYRQAAGRGLQLLFYSVGIGQISSEVPQNLSASRPQDRQFILSSKKLLLSDSGFYLCAWSSGGAYNEQFFGPGTRLTVL.

The V call is TRBV6-5, the J call TRBJ2-1, with 13 bases identical to TRBD2. Germline V gives CDR1 MNHEY, CDR2 SVGAGI. Losses at the gene ends were 5 bases for V and 6 bases for J; bases not matched to a gene: 4. This CDR3 has 15 amino acids. The CDR3 coding sequence is TGTGCCAGCAGTCAACTAGCGGGGGGGAGCAATGAGCAGTTCTTC. Its protein product is CASSQLAGGSNEQFF.

The chain couples TRBV5-6 to TRBJ2-7; 8 bases align to TRBD1. The CDR3 is 13 residues long. Germline CDR1 is SGHDT and CDR2 is YYEEEE. Trimming removed 4 bases from V and 4 bases from J; junction bases left unmatched: 4. Here the CDR3 DNA reads TGTGCCAGCAGCGCACGACAGGGGTACGAGCAGTACTTC. Protein: CASSARQGYEQYF.

The chain carries TRBV5-1 and TRBJ1-2; 8 positions match TRBD1. The CDR3 extends over 14 amino acids. Germline CDR1 reads SGHRS; CDR2 reads YFSETQ. J lost 6 bases, V lost 2 bases, and 6 bases had no gene match. The CDR3 loop reads CASSFGQGGNGYTF. The CDR3 DNA sequence: TGCGCCAGCAGCTTTGGACAGGGAGGGAATGGCTACACCTTC.

The rearrangement links TRBV2 to TRBJ1-6; D is perhaps TRBD1 (5 bases). Trimming cost V 3 bases and J 0 bases, with 9 bases left between them. This CDR3 region has 16 residues. The V gene's germline CDR1 is SNHLY and CDR2 FYNNEI. The CDR3 is CASSDGGGSYNSPLHF. In DNA, the CDR3 is TGTGCCAGCAGTGACGGGGGAGGCTCCTATAATTCACCCCTCCACTTT.

The V call is TRBV5-1, the J call TRBJ1-3; D is perhaps TRBD1 (5 bases). The V gene's germline CDR1 is SGHRS and CDR2 YFSETQ. V shed 0 bases and J shed 0 bases, with 13 bases lying between them. The CDR3 spans 17 residues. The CDR3 DNA reads as TGCGCCAGCAGCTTGGGGGCCGGGGGGGGCTCTGGAAACACCATATATTTT. Amino acid sequence: CASSLGAGGGSGNTIYF.

The chain links TRBV6-1 to TRBJ1-2, with D uncertain. Trimming left V 1 base short and J 8 bases short, with 23 bases between. Germline V gives CDR1 MNHNS, CDR2 SASEGT. This CDR3 is built from 17 residues. DNA for the CDR3: TGTGCCAGCAGTGAAGGTTTGATGTTAGGGAGCCCTGGAGGCTACACCTTC. Translated: CASSEGLMLGSPGGYTF.

V gene TRBV30 combines with J gene TRBJ1-6, with D tentatively TRBD1 (5 bases). The CDR3 contains 14 residues. V was pared by 0 bases and J by 4 bases, with 7 bases between. Looked up from germline, CDR1 is GTSNPN and CDR2 is SVGIG (reference sequence). CDR3 coding DNA: TGTGCCTGGAGTGTCGGACAATATAATTCACCCCTCCACTTT. This sequence encodes CAWSVGQYNSPLHF.

The chain is built from TRBV13 and TRBJ2-2; perhaps TRBD1 as D (6 bases). Germline CDR1 PRHDT, CDR2 FYEKMQ (reference sequence). Between the trimmed V and J ends, which lost 3 bases and 3 bases, there was a span of 8 bases. The CDR3 consists of 14 residues. The CDR3: CASSFAGDTGELFF. DNA of the CDR3: TGTGCCAGCAGCTTCGCAGGGGACACCGGGGAGCTGTTTTTT.

The rearrangement links TRBV27 to TRBJ2-4, with 9 bases matching TRBD2. With 5 bases clipped from V and 5 bases from J, the junction kept 4 bases outside the gene matches. Germline assignment: CDR1 MNHEY and CDR2 SMNVEV (reference sequence). This CDR3 spans 14 amino acids. In DNA form, the CDR3 reads TGTGCCAGCAGTCCCCGACTAGCGGAAAACATTCAGTACTTC. It encodes CASSPRLAENIQYF.

The V and J genes are TRBV7-9 and TRBJ2-1; 9 nucleotides align to TRBD1. The junction had 10 bases not matched to a gene; V was cut back by 2 bases and J by 5 bases. Germline V gives CDR1 SEHNR, CDR2 FQNEAQ (reference sequence). The CDR3 runs to 17 residues. CDR3 sequence reads: CASSLYGQGWLDNEQFF. In DNA, the CDR3 is TGTGCCAGCAGCTTATACGGACAGGGGTGGTTGGACAATGAGCAGTTCTTC.

This rearrangement joins TRBV27 to TRBJ2-4; the match to TRBD2 covers 7 bases. Trimming removed 2 bases from V and 2 bases from J; junction bases left unmatched: 9. The germline CDR1 and CDR2 sequences are MNHEY and SMNVEV (reference sequence). The CDR3 runs 17 residues. CDR3 amino acids: CASSLGASGQTKNIQYF. The CDR3 coding sequence is TGTGCCAGCAGTTTAGGGGCTAGCGGCCAAACCAAAAACATTCAGTACTTC.

This rearrangement joins TRBV28 to TRBJ1-6; D is unclear. Trimming pared 5 bases from V and 7 bases from J, leaving 18 bases between. Germline-derived CDR1 and CDR2 are MDHEN and SYDVKM. The CDR3 is 16 residues long. This CDR3 reads CASSSLPSVWNSPLHF. CDR3 in DNA: TGTGCCAGCAGTAGCCTTCCGTCGGTTTGGAATTCACCCCTCCACTTT.

The genes are TRBV5-1 and TRBJ1-2; D is unresolved. Germline V lookup: CDR1 SGHRS, CDR2 YFSETQ. Between the trimmed V and J ends, which lost 3 bases and 5 bases, there was a span of 14 bases. The CDR3 length is 14 residues. The CDR3 DNA follows: TGCGCCAGCAGCTCGTCGGTCGAGGTATATGGCTACACCTTC. Its translation is CASSSSVEVYGYTF.

The chain uses TRBV25-1 and TRBJ1-5, with D possibly matching TRBD1 (5 bases). V was pared by 5 bases and J by 3 bases, with 14 bases between. The CDR3 is made up of 15 amino acids. The germline V gene has CDR1 MGHDK and CDR2 SYGVNS. The CDR3: CASSPRGGYNQPQHF. In DNA form, the CDR3 reads TGTGCCAGCAGTCCAAGGGGAGGTTACAATCAGCCCCAGCATTTT.

This clone was seen more than once but under ten times. The chain employs TRBV5-1 and TRBJ2-5, with D perhaps being TRBD1 or TRBD2 (5 bases each). There are 14 residues in the CDR3. Trimming left V 4 bases short and J 5 bases short, with 15 bases between. The germline CDR1 and CDR2 sequences are SGHRS and YFSETQ. The CDR3 DNA is TGCGCCAGCAGCCTGGCGGGCCAGGGTGAGACCCAGTACTTC. This encodes CASSLAGQGETQYF.

The V gene is TRBV15, the J gene TRBJ2-5, with TRBD1 as a possible D gene (5 bases). Germline lookup yields CDR1 LNHNV and CDR2 YYDKDF (reference sequence). The CDR3 loop spans 14 amino acids. Trimming pared 0 bases from V and 2 bases from J, leaving 7 bases between. The CDR3 reads CATSRDGAQETQYF. The CDR3 DNA is TGTGCCACCAGCAGAGATGGGGCACAAGAGACCCAGTACTTC.

The V gene is TRBV27, the J gene TRBJ1-2, with 7 bases identical to TRBD1. V was pared by 0 bases and J by 5 bases, with 6 bases of the junction left unmatched. The CDR3 has 15 amino acids. Germline V lookup: CDR1 MNHEY, CDR2 SMNVEV (reference sequence). The CDR3 spells CASSLSSEQGYGYTF. The CDR3 DNA is TGTGCCAGCAGTTTATCGTCGGAACAGGGGTATGGCTACACCTTC.

The genes are TRBV13 and TRBJ2-7; 14 nucleotides match TRBD2. Trimming removed 5 bases from V and 4 bases from J; junction bases left unmatched: 7. The CDR3 is made up of 16 amino acids. Germline V gene sequence: CDR1 PRHDT, CDR2 FYEKMQ (reference sequence). The DNA for the CDR3 is TGTGCCAGCAGCCTCGGACTAGCGGGAGGAATATACGAGCAGTACTTC. Its protein is CASSLGLAGGIYEQYF. Variable domain in full (rest from reference TRBV13 and TRBJ2-7): AAGVIQSPRHLIKEKRETATLKCYPIPRHDTVYWYQQGPGQDPQFLISFYEKMQSDKGSIPDRFSAQQFSDYHSELNMSSLELGDSALYFCASSLGLAGGIYEQYFGPGTRLTVT.

This clone was seen just once. The chain is built from TRBV7-9 and TRBJ2-1, with a possible D match to TRBD1 (5 bases). This CDR3 has 12 amino acids. CDR1 is SEHNR and CDR2 is FQNEAQ in the germline V gene (reference sequence). The ends were cut back, 5 bases at V and 13 bases at J, with 15 bases in the middle. CDR3 sequence (DNA): TGTGCCAGCAGCCCAACAGGTCCGGCCCAGTTCTTC. Encoded protein: CASSPTGPAQFF.

This clone was counted once. The rearrangement links TRBV5-6 to TRBJ2-4, with a tentative D call TRBD1 (6 bases). Germline V gene sequence: CDR1 SGHDT, CDR2 YYEEEE. V was pared by 3 bases and J by 3 bases, with 13 bases between. The CDR3 has 15 amino acids. The CDR3 sequence: CASSSDSWVKNIQYF. For the CDR3, the DNA is TGTGCCAGCAGCTCGGACAGTTGGGTCAAAAACATTCAGTACTTC. The whole variable domain, filled in from reference TRBV5-6 and TRBJ2-4, reads DAGVTQSPTHLIKTRGQQVTLRCSPKSGHDTVSWYQQALGQGPQFIFQYYEEEERQRGNFPDRFSGHQFPNYSSELNVNALLLGDSALYLCASSSDSWVKNIQYFGAGTRLSVL.

The chain combines TRBV2 with TRBJ2-3; maybe TRBD1 (6 bases). There are 14 residues in the CDR3. Germline CDR1 SNHLY, CDR2 FYNNEI. The V end lost 6 bases, the J end lost 4 bases, and 14 bases lay between the germline ends. The CDR3 here is CASRRTGLPDTQYF. The CDR3 DNA is TGTGCCAGCAGAAGAACAGGGCTCCCAGATACGCAGTATTTT.

V is TRBV16 and J is TRBJ1-4, with D possibly matching TRBD1 (5 bases). Per germline, CDR1 KGHSY and CDR2 FQNENV. Trimming removed 4 bases at V and 8 bases at J, with 14 bases between. The CDR3 is 14 amino acids. This CDR3 is CASSPRTPPEKLFF. The CDR3 DNA sequence: TGTGCCAGCAGCCCCCGGACACCTCCCGAAAAACTGTTTTTT.

The count of this clone is one. The chain links TRBV19 to TRBJ1-1, with D uncertain. The CDR3 is 13 amino acids. Germline V lookup: CDR1 LNHDA, CDR2 SQIVND (reference sequence). With 6 bases removed from V and 5 bases from J, the gap between germline ends came to 13 bases. The CDR3 DNA follows: TGTGCCAGTAGGCCGGGTCTCGGGACTGAAGCTTTCTTT. Translating gives CASRPGLGTEAFF.

The chain recombines TRBV15 with TRBJ1-1; tentatively, D is TRBD1 (6 bases). Trimming took off 4 bases at V and 3 bases at J, with 9 bases between the two ends. CDR1 is LNHNV, CDR2 YYDKDF, per germline (reference sequence). CDR3 length: 13 amino acids. The CDR3, as DNA: TGTGCCACCAGCATAGGGGGATACACTGAAGCTTTCTTT. This codes for CATSIGGYTEAFF.

This clone was observed once. The J gene is TRBJ2-1, the V gene TRBV7-2, with D possibly TRBD2 on 6 matching bases. Germline values: CDR1 SGHTA, CDR2 FQGNSA. V lost 4 bases, J lost 6 bases, and 22 bases lay in between. CDR3 length: 17 amino acids. The CDR3 is CASSSPAGLGVPNEQFF. In nucleotides, the CDR3 is TGTGCCAGCAGCTCACCCGCGGGGCTAGGCGTCCCCAATGAGCAGTTCTTC.